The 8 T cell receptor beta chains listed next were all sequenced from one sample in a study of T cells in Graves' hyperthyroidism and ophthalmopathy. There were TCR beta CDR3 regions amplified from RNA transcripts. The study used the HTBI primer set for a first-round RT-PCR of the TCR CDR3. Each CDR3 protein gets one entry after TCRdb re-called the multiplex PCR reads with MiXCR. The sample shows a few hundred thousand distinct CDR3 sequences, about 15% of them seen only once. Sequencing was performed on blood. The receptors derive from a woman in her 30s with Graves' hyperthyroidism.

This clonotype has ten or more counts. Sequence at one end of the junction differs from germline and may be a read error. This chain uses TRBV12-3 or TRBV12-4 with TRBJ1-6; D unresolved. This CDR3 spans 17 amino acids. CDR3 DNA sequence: TGTGCCAGCAGCTTAGACGGCAATATGGCCGATAATTCACCCCTCCACTTT. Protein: CASSLDGNMADNSPLHF.

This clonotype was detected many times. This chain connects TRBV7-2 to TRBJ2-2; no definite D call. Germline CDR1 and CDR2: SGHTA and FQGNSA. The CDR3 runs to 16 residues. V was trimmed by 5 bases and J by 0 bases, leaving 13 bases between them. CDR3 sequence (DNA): TGTGCCAGCAGCCTAGGTGGCGGCCCGAACACCGGGGAGCTGTTTTTT. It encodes CASSLGGGPNTGELFF.

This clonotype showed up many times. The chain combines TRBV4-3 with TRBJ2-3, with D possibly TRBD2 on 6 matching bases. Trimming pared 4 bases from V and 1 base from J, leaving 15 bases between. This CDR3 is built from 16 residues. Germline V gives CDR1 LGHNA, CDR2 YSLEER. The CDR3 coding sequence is TGCGCCAGCAGCCCCGTGATCGGAGGGCGCACAGATACGCAGTATTTT. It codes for CASSPVIGGRTDTQYF.

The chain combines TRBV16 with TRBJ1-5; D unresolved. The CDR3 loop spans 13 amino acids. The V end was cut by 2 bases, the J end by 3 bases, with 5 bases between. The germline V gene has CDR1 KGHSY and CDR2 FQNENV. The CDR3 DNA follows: TGTGCCAGCAGCCAAAACATCAATCAGCCCCAGCATTTT. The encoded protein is CASSQNINQPQHF.

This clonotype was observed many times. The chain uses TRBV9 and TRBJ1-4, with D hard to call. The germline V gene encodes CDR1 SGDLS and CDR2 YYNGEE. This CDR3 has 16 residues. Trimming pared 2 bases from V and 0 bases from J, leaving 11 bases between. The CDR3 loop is CASSVGQSATNEKLFF. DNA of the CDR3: TGTGCCAGCAGCGTTGGGCAGTCTGCAACTAATGAAAAACTGTTTTTT. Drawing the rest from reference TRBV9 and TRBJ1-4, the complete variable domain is DSGVTQTPKHLITATGQRVTLRCSPRSGDLSVYWYQQSLDQGLQFLIQYYNGEERAKGNILERFSAQQFPDLHSELNLSSLELGDSALYFCASSVGQSATNEKLFFGSGTQLSVL.

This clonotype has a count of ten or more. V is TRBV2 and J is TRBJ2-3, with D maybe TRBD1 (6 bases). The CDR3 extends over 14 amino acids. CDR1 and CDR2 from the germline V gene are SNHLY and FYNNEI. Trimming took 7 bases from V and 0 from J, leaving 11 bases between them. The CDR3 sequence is CASMEDSSTDTQYF. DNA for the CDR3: TGTGCCAGCATGGAGGACAGTAGCACAGATACGCAGTATTTT.

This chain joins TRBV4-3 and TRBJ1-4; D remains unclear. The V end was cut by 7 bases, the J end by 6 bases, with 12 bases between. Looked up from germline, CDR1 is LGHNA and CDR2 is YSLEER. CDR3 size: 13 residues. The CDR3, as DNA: TGCGCCAGCAAGAACTCTCCCGATGAAAAACTGTTTTTT. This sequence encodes CASKNSPDEKLFF.

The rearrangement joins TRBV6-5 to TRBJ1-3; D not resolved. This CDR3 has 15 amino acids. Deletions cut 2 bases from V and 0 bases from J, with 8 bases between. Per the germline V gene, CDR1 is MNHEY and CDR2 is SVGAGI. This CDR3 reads CASSYPQDSGNTIYF. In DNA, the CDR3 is TGTGCCAGCAGTTACCCACAAGACTCTGGAAACACCATATATTTT.